This T cell receptor (beta chain) comes out of a study of cytomegalovirus exposure and HLA in healthy donors. The PCR made use of 60 Vbeta and 13 Jbeta primers. The assay was immunoSEQ multiplex PCR, and TCRdb's table has in-frame clones only and misses some. The table shows 130,000 or so clones, with approximately 86% occurring only once. CDR1 and CDR2 from the germline V gene are ENHRY and SYGVKD. The CDR3 runs to 15 residues. V was pared by 2 bases and J by 6 bases, with 16 bases between. The specimen was PBMCs. The clonotype comes from a woman between 40 and 55 years old in good health and CMV-seronegative. V gene TRBV10-3 combines with J gene TRBJ1-1; the D is unclear. The CDR3 DNA is TGTGCCATCAGTGAGCCTCACGGGGTCGTCTCTGAAGCTTTCTTT. It yields the protein CAISEPHGVVSEAFF.